This T cell receptor (beta chain) originates from a study of T cell responses to AZD1222 COVID-19 vaccine. Study results and limitations: Nearly half of spike-specific TCRs reportedly go after variant regions that carry no mutations.

A word on this clone: The antigen remains undetermined.

There are 13 residues in the CDR3. V shed 7 bases and J shed 5 bases, with 14 bases lying between them. CDR1 is SGHTA and CDR2 is FQGNSA in the germline V gene. Only in-frame clones appear in the TCRdb table, and some are missing; sequencing was by immunoSEQ multiplex PCR. The sample yields 100,000 to 150,000 clones, approximately 90% seen once. The sample in question was peripheral blood, obtained on day 0 of AZD1222 vaccination. This chain links TRBV7-2 with TRBJ2-5; possibly TRBD1 for D (6 bases). The TCR was taken from an adult in good health. The CDR3 DNA is TGTGCCAGCATCCAAACAGGGATGGAGACCCAGTACTTC. Translated: CASIQTGMETQYF.